This T cell receptor (beta chain) was identified in a study of T-cell reconstitution after alpha-beta-depleted transplantation in children. Unique molecular identifiers were incorporated when the TCRbeta library was constructed. TCRdb re-called the PCR reads through MiXCR, storing one row per CDR3 protein. The profile shows some 350,000 distinct CDR3 sequences, about a tenth of them singletons. CDR3 size: 16 residues. Per germline, CDR1 SGHRS and CDR2 YFSETQ. The ends were cut back, 0 bases at V and 1 base at J, with 13 bases in the middle. Source: PBMCs from the stem cell graft donor, taken from the stem cell graft. This receptor was obtained from a human donor who donated a stem cell graft to a child with acute lymphoblastic leukemia. The chain links TRBV5-1 to TRBJ1-1, with D possibly matching TRBD1 (6 bases). This CDR3 reads CASSLARGATNTEAFF. CDR3 coding DNA: TGCGCCAGCAGCTTGGCTAGGGGGGCTACGAACACTGAAGCTTTCTTT.